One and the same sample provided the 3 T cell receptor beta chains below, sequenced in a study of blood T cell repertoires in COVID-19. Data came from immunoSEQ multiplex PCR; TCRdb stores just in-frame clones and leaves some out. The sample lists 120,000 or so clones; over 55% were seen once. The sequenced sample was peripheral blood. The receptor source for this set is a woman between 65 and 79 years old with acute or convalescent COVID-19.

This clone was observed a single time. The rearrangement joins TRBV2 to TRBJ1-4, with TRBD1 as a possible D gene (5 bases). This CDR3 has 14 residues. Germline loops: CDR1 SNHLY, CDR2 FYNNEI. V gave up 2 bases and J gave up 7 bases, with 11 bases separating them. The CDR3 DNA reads TGTGCCAGCAGTGAAAAGGGGCGGAGTGAAAAACTGTTTTTT. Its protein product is CASSEKGRSEKLFF.

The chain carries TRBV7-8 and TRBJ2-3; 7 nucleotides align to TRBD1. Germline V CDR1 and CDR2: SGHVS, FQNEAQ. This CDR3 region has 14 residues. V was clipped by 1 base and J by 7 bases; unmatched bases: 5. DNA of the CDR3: TGTGCCAGCAGCTTAGGAGACAGGGCCCATACGCAGTATTTT. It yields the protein CASSLGDRAHTQYF.

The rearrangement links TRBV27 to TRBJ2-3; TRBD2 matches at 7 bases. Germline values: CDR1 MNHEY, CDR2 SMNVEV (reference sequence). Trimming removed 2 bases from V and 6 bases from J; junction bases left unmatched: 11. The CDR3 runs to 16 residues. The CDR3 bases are TGTGCCAGCAGTTTAATCTCGAGCGGGGAAGGGGATACGCAGTATTTT. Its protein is CASSLISSGEGDTQYF.